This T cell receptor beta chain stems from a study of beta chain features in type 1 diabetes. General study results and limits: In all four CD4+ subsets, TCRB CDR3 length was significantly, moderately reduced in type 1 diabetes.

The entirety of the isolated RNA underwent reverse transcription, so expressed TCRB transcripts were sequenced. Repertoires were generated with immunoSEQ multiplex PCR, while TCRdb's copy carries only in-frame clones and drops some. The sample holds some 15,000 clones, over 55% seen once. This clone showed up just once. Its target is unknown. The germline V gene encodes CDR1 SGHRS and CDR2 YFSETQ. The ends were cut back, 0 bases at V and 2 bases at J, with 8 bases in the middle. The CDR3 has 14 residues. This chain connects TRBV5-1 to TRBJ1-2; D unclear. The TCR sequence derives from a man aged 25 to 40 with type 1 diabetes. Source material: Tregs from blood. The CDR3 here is CASSLGGINYGYTF. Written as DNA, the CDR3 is TGCGCCAGCAGCTTGGGAGGCATCAACTATGGCTACACCTTC. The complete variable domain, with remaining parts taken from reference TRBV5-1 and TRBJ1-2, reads KAGVTQTPRYLIKTRGQQVTLSCSPISGHRSVSWYQQTPGQGLQFLFEYFSETQRNKGNFPGRFSGRQFSNSRSEMNVSTLELGDSALYLCASSLGGINYGYTFGSGTRLTVV.